The 9 T cell receptor beta chains presented below share a single source sample, sequenced in a study of shared clonotypes between healthy human individuals (dated by TCRdb to the early 2020s). The library was prepared using the immunoSEQ multiplex PCR assay. TCRdb carries this immuneACCESS record with in-frame sequences only. Its versions omit some clonotypes, under half of them owing to an unresolved V gene in the studies checked, with the rest unexplained. Here the sample has 2 million to 2.5 million clones; approximately 94% occur a single time. The ten most abundant clones make up about 0.13% of the sample. Specimen: naive CD4+ T cells sorted from blood. The cell subset or site label of this sample denotes: CD45RA+ positively selected. The source is a man aged 18-30 years in good health.

On this clone: The junction differs from germline at one of its ends, possibly a read error. The genes are TRBV30 and TRBJ2-7, with a possible D match to TRBD2 (6 bases). Germline CDR1 GTSNPN, CDR2 SVGIG (reference sequence). CDR3 length: 11 amino acids. The CDR3 loop is CAWSVVGGPRF. The DNA for the CDR3 is TGTGCCTGGAGTGTTGTGGGGGGTCCTCGTTTC.

The chain couples TRBV6-1 to TRBJ1-5; a weak D match, TRBD1 (6 bases). Between the trimmed V and J ends, which lost 8 bases and 2 bases, there was a span of 10 bases. The CDR3 length is 13 residues. From germline, CDR1 is MNHNS and CDR2 SASEGT. The chain's CDR3 is CASVDSRNQPQHF. CDR3 DNA: TGTGCCAGCGTGGACAGCCGCAATCAGCCCCAGCATTTT.

CDR3 nucleotides: TGTGCCAGTAGTATGGGTTTTGGGTATGAGCAGTTCTTC. The encoded protein is CASSMGFGYEQFF. The rearrangement joins TRBV19 to TRBJ2-1; D is unresolved. Germline V gene lookup returns CDR1 LNHDA and CDR2 SQIVND (reference sequence). Deletions cut 3 bases from V and 8 bases from J, with 11 bases between. This CDR3 is 13 amino acids long. Full variable domain (outside the CDR3, taken from reference TRBV19 and TRBJ2-1): DGGITQSPKYLFRKEGQNVTLSCEQNLNHDAMYWYRQDPGQGLRLIYYSQIVNDFQKGDIAEGYSVSREKKESFPLTVTSAQKNPTAFYLCASSMGFGYEQFFGPGTRLTVL.

This chain connects TRBV6-6 to TRBJ2-3, with 8 nucleotides matching TRBD2. The V segment lost 5 bases and the J segment 4 bases; nucleotides outside the gene matches: 11. There are 16 residues in the CDR3. Germline V gene data show CDR1 as MNHNY and CDR2 as SVGAGI (reference sequence). CDR3 in amino acids: CASSDFGREEADTQYF. In nucleotides, the CDR3 is TGTGCCAGCAGTGACTTCGGGCGGGAGGAAGCAGATACGCAGTATTTT.

The J gene is TRBJ2-4, the V gene TRBV6-1; the match to TRBD1 covers 7 bases. Germline values: CDR1 MNHNS, CDR2 SASEGT. The CDR3 is 17 amino acids. Unmatched junction bases numbered 6, after V lost 1 base and J lost 0 bases. CDR3 nucleotides: TGTGCCAGCAGTGAAGGACAGGGAGCCCTAGCCAAAAACATTCAGTACTTC. It yields the protein CASSEGQGALAKNIQYF.

This clone occurred once. The rearrangement links TRBV11-2 to TRBJ1-2; D is undetermined. Germline CDR1 is SGHAT and CDR2 is FQNNGV. The CDR3 has 15 residues. Trimming removed 3 bases at V and 1 base at J, with 12 bases between. This CDR3 is CASSLWQDYNYGYTF. The CDR3, as DNA: TGTGCCAGCAGCTTGTGGCAGGACTATAACTATGGCTACACCTTC.

The chain couples TRBV5-1 to TRBJ1-2; TRBD1 matches 10 bases. The CDR3 spans 15 residues. Germline V gene sequence: CDR1 SGHRS, CDR2 YFSETQ. V was pared by 4 bases and J by 3 bases, with 6 bases of the junction left unmatched. The CDR3 protein is CASSIGQGVDYGYTF. CDR3 DNA: TGCGCCAGCAGCATCGGACAGGGGGTGGACTATGGCTACACCTTC.

The chain combines TRBV2 with TRBJ2-7; D is possibly TRBD2 (5 bases). V lost 5 bases, J lost 0 bases, and 11 bases lay in between. The CDR3 is made up of 14 amino acids. CDR1 and CDR2 from the germline V gene are SNHLY and FYNNEI. CDR3 coding DNA: TGTGCCAGCAGTACCCCTACTAGCTCCTACGAGCAGTACTTC. This sequence encodes CASSTPTSSYEQYF.

V usage is TRBV7-2 and J usage is TRBJ2-5; 10 positions match TRBD2. The CDR3 loop spans 16 amino acids. From germline, CDR1 is SGHTA and CDR2 FQGNSA. V lost 7 bases, J lost 5 bases, and 13 bases stayed unmatched. CDR3 residues: CASTLIAGGLGETQYF. CDR3 nucleotide sequence: TGTGCCAGCACCCTGATAGCGGGAGGCCTAGGGGAGACCCAGTACTTC.